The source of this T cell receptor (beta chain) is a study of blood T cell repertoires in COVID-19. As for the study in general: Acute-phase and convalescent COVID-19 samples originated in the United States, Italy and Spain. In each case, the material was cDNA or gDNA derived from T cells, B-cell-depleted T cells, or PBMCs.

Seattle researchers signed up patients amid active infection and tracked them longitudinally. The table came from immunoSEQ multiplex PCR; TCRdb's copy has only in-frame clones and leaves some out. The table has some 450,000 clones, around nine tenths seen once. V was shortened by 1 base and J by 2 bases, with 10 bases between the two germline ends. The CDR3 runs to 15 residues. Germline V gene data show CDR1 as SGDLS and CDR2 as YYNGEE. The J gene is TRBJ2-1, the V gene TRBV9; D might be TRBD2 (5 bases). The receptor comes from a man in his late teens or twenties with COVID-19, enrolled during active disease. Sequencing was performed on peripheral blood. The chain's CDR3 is CASSVNGETYNEQFF. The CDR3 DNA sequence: TGTGCCAGCAGCGTAAACGGGGAGACCTACAATGAGCAGTTCTTC. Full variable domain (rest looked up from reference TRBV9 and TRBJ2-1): DSGVTQTPKHLITATGQRVTLRCSPRSGDLSVYWYQQSLDQGLQFLIQYYNGEERAKGNILERFSAQQFPDLHSELNLSSLELGDSALYFCASSVNGETYNEQFFGPGTRLTVL.